Given below is one TCR beta chain in context. This entry belongs to a study of blood T cell repertoires in COVID-19. This CDR3 is built from 16 residues. Trimming left V 6 bases short and J 0 bases short, with 17 bases between. The germline V gene encodes CDR1 WSHSY and CDR2 SAAADI. Two negative PCRs, clearance, or symptom resolution were required of recovered Cohort 3 donors. Data came from immunoSEQ multiplex PCR; TCRdb stores just in-frame clones and leaves some out. The sample includes fewer than 500,000 clones, around 87% seen only once; the top ten take approximately 1.3%. The TCR was taken from a man younger than 45 who had recovered from COVID-19. The sample taken for sequencing was PBMCs or T cells enriched from blood (not recorded which). The V gene is TRBV10-2, the J gene TRBJ1-1; possibly TRBD1 for D (6 bases). CDR3 DNA: TGCGCCAGCAGCTTAAACCTTGACAGGTTGAACACTGAAGCTTTCTTT. Its translation: CASSLNLDRLNTEAFF.